The source of this TCR beta chain is a study of cutaneous CD30+ T cell lymphoproliferative disorder and hepatitis E (dated by TCRdb to 2016 to 2018). The germline V gene specifies MDHEN as CDR1 and SYDVKM as CDR2. Spanning cysteine to phenylalanine, the CDR3 consists of 15 amino acids. The retained sequence is limited to the CDR3, 45 bases, with the frame set at the first base. V sheds 3 bases and J sheds 5 bases, leaving 14 bases between their ends. As to this clone: Its antigen is still unknown. No much larger clonotype is one base removed from it; base qualities were not supplied.

Receptors were amplified or captured by the immunoSEQ multiplex PCR assay. The immuneACCESS repertoire file appears here via TCRdb, limited to in-frame rearrangements. These files lack a portion of the clones; in checked studies, under half of the deficit traces to unresolved V genes, and the cause of the others is not known. The sample data list about 8,000 clones, and less than 80% of these were observed just once. About 1.1% of the sample lies in the top ten. The receptor chain draws on TRBV28 and TRBJ1-5, with an unclear D gene assignment. Sequenced: blood. The source of this sequence is a human donor with a cutaneous T cell lymphoproliferative disorder associated with hepatitis E virus. The CDR3 region reads CASSFRRTYYQPQHF. At the DNA level, the sequence is TGTGCCAGCAGTTTTAGGAGGACCTACTATCAGCCCCAGCATTTT.